This T cell receptor (beta chain) was profiled in a study of CD8+ T cells in alopecia areata. cDNA reverse transcribed from extracted RNA served as the sequencing template. Assay used: immunoSEQ multiplex PCR; TCRdb lists only in-frame clones, some missing. In the table there are more than 200,000 clones, around 67% of which are singletons. This CDR3 contains 12 residues. Germline V gene lookup returns CDR1 MGHRA and CDR2 YSYEKL. V lost 3 bases and J lost 12; bases outside the gene matches: 4. The chain recombines TRBV4-1 with TRBJ2-1, with TRBD2 matching over 8 bases. The input for sequencing was CD4+ T cells sorted from blood, taken at week 0. The sequence was collected from a human donor with alopecia areata. CDR3 DNA: TGCGCCAGCAGCCAGCCGCGGGGGGCGCAGTTCTTC. It translates to CASSQPRGAQFF.